One sample yielded the 10 T cell receptor beta chains listed below, sequenced in a study of naive and memory T cell subsets. An equimolar mix of two oligonucleotides served as the beta constant-region primer for TRBC1 and TRBC2. TCRdb recomputed calls from the UMI-ligation and nested PCR reads with MiXCR, one row per CDR3 protein. The table lists roughly 91,000 distinct CDR3 sequences, approximately 14% of them singletons, with roughly 0.9% in the top ten. The sample was central memory CD4+ T cells from blood. The receptor source for this set is a human donor in good health.

This chain connects TRBV6-2 or TRBV6-3 to TRBJ2-7; either TRBD1 or TRBD2 may supply D (6 bases each). V was clipped by 7 bases and J by 0 bases, with 22 bases between them. This CDR3 is 17 amino acids long. CDR1 MNHEY and CDR2 SVGEGT come from the germline V gene. CDR3 protein: CASTLIGGQRVSYEQYF. The CDR3 DNA sequence: TGTGCCAGCACCCTAATTGGGGGGCAGCGCGTCTCCTACGAGCAGTACTTC.

In this sample, this clonotype turned up many times. The gene calls are TRBV7-3 and TRBJ2-5, with a weak D call TRBD1 (6 bases). V was shortened by 6 bases and J by 2 bases, with 10 bases between the two germline ends. Germline loops: CDR1 SGHTA, CDR2 FQGTGA. This CDR3 is built from 13 residues. The CDR3, as DNA: TGTGCCAGCAGTAGGACAGAGCAAGAGACCCAGTACTTC. Translated: CASSRTEQETQYF.

Concerning this clonotype itself: It is likely a read error, because the conserved phenylalanine at the end of the CDR3 is missing. No DNA is shown, since the ends of the CDR3 on it are uncertain; the CDR3 is the one TCRdb lists. The chain has TRBV29-1 and TRBJ2-1; the table's TRBD2 call for D was not verified on the DNA. 8 amino acids form the CDR3, both terminal residues included. Germline V gene data show CDR1 as SQVTM and CDR2 as ANQGSEA. This CDR3 is CSVVLGRL.

This clonotype was found a few times. The V and J genes are TRBV7-2 and TRBJ2-7; a possible D gene is TRBD2 (6 bases). Germline V gene sequence: CDR1 SGHTA, CDR2 FQGNSA. The CDR3 runs 12 residues. Between the trimmed V and J ends, which lost 6 bases and 7 bases, there was a span of 13 bases. CDR3 protein: CASRAESGEQYF. CDR3 coding DNA: TGTGCCAGCAGAGCCGAGAGCGGGGAGCAGTACTTC.

This chain links TRBV18 with TRBJ2-7; 9 nucleotides agree with TRBD1. Germline-derived CDR1 and CDR2 are KGHSH and LQKENI. Trimming at V came to 6 bases and at J to 6 bases, leaving 15 bases not matched to a gene. The CDR3 totals 16 residues. The CDR3 coding sequence is TGTGCCAGCTCTCACACGTCGGGACAGGGAGTTGGCGAGCAGTACTTC. Translating gives CASSHTSGQGVGEQYF. The whole variable domain, remainder taken from reference TRBV18 and TRBJ2-7, is NAGVMQNPRHLVRRRGQEARLRCSPMKGHSHVYWYRQLPEEGLKFMVYLQKENIIDESGMPKERFSAEFPKEGPSILRIQQVVRGDSAAYFCASSHTSGQGVGEQYFGPGTRLTVT.

This chain uses TRBV28 with TRBJ1-2; a possible D gene is TRBD1 (6 bases). Germline V gene data show CDR1 as MDHEN and CDR2 as SYDVKM. V gave up 10 bases and J gave up 4 bases, with 19 bases separating them. The CDR3 runs 14 residues. CDR3 protein: CAIHTLDSLYGYTF. The CDR3, as DNA: TGTGCCATCCATACCTTGGACAGCCTCTATGGCTACACCTTC.

This clonotype was counted many times. This sequence joins TRBV29-1 and TRBJ2-3, with D unclear. The germline V and J ends were trimmed by 1 base and 5 bases, with 4 bases remaining between them. The CDR3 contains 11 residues. CDR1 is SQVTM and CDR2 is ANQGSEA in the germline V gene. CDR3 in amino acids: CSVEGEDTQYF. CDR3 nucleotides: TGCAGCGTTGAAGGGGAAGATACGCAGTATTTT.

This sequence joins TRBV18 and TRBJ2-1, with D perhaps TRBD2 (5 bases). The ends were cut back, 3 bases at V and 10 bases at J, with 19 bases in the middle. The CDR3 contains 15 residues. The germline V gene has CDR1 KGHSH and CDR2 LQKENI. Here the CDR3 reads CASSPPTLSGSEQFF. The DNA for the CDR3 is TGTGCCAGCTCACCCCCCACGCTTTCGGGGTCCGAGCAGTTCTTC.

The table lists this clonotype with many counts. The chain joins TRBV12-3 or TRBV12-4 to TRBJ2-5; D gene ambiguous. This CDR3 contains 15 residues. The V and J ends lost 1 base and 5 bases respectively, with 14 bases between them. CDR3 amino acids: CASSLGWGLGETQYF. Here the CDR3 DNA reads TGTGCCAGCAGTTTAGGCTGGGGTTTAGGCGAGACCCAGTACTTC.

This clonotype was seen only a few times. V usage is TRBV20-1 and J usage is TRBJ2-5, with D perhaps TRBD2 (5 bases). The germline V gene encodes CDR1 DFQATT and CDR2 SNEGSKA (reference sequence). The CDR3 sequence is 15 residues long. V was pared by 0 bases and J by 0 bases, with 11 bases between. The CDR3 sequence: CSARDQTTYQETQYF. Written as DNA, the CDR3 is TGCAGTGCTAGAGATCAGACTACCTACCAAGAGACCCAGTACTTC.